Here is one T cell receptor beta chain with its context. Its antigen remains undetermined. No much larger clone exists at a distance of one base, and base qualities are not known. The CDR3, cysteine through phenylalanine, is 15 amino acids long. Only the CDR3 DNA stays, 45 bases, in frame from base 1. V was cut back by 7 bases and J by 0 bases, leaving a gap of 13 bases between them. The germline V gene supplies CDR1 WSHSY and CDR2 SAAADI. This sample is drawn from a study of T cell responses to AZD1222 COVID-19 vaccine (dated by TCRdb to about 2021). Describing the broader study: A total of more than 230 trial participants underwent TCR sequencing, of whom under 220 had received two doses of AZD1222 and roughly 26 had received two doses of the MenACWY control vaccine. Trial participants were enrolled into age subgroups of 18-55, 56-69 and 70-plus years, which contained roughly 140, 27 and 60 TCR-sequenced participants, respectively.

The CDR3 regions of human TCRbeta chains were analyzed by immunosequencing. The authors' pipeline ran thus. TCRs in the repertoires were compared against a reference library of SARS-CoV-2-specific TCRs that had been generated with the MIRA antigen-specificity platform. Breadth was defined as the fraction of unique TCRs that were SARS-CoV-2-associated. Depth was defined as the fraction of total T cells that were SARS-CoV-2-associated. Using the MIRA data, every spike-specific TCR was mapped to the spike region that the TCR reacted to and assigned to either a CD4 or a CD8 class. Log10-transformed breadth and depth values were compared by one-way ANOVA with Sidak's multiple comparisons tests. TCRdb carries this immuneACCESS record with in-frame sequences only. Its versions omit some clonotypes, under half of them owing to an unresolved V gene in the studies checked, with the rest unexplained. The V and J calls and the clone size are those of that table, but D and trimming were determined from the DNA. This sample gives about 120,000 clones in total; roughly 92% of them show up just once. The top ten clones comprise about 1.6% of the sample.

General findings and caveats noted by the study authors: The vaccine-associated CD4 TCRs covered the entire spike protein, and the dominant responses fell in regions 160-218 and 743-854. Participants were mostly white British, with more females than males. The authors suggested clonal diversity may have been underestimated. Spike-specific TCR breadth and depth rose significantly after two AZD1222 doses compared with day 0 and with MenACWY recipients. Reportedly, close to half of the unique spike-specific TCRs recognized epitopes lying outside the regions that are mutated in the B.1.351 and B.1.1.7 variants. The 56-69-year group was small, and its depth increase did not reach significance, likely because of low power. Conclusions about previously exposed vaccinees were limited because only a handful of AZD1222 recipients were SARS-CoV-2 seropositive at baseline. No day 14 peak-response samples were available, so repertoires were characterized only after the peak T cell response.

This sample's time point label indicates: about 28 days (+/-7) after the second vaccine dose. AZD1222 recipients whose second dose came at about 4 weeks and those whose second dose came at about 12 weeks were combined into one group, since spike-specific TCR depth and breadth did not differ between the two schedules. Vaccinee samples came from UK trials COV001 and COV002, including a single-blind randomized controlled phase 2/3 trial of AZD1222 (ChAdOx1 nCoV-19) in healthy adults. For TCRbeta chain sequencing, PBMC samples from trial participants were taken at day 0 and at day 28 after the second dose.

The TCR was taken from an adult who received the AZD1222 COVID-19 vaccine. Sequencing used peripheral blood, obtained 28 days after the second AZD1222 dose. This chain joins TRBV10-2 to TRBJ1-3; the D region possibly corresponds to TRBD1 (5 bases align). The nucleotides read TGCGCCAGCACCGAGGGGCTGAGCTCTGGAAACACCATATATTTT. Its protein reads: CASTEGLSSGNTIYF.